The rows below give T cell receptor beta chains drawn from one sample of a study of a mutant IDH1 vaccine in newly diagnosed glioma. No antigen has been identified for these receptors. Libraries were prepared by immunoSEQ multiplex PCR; TCRdb keeps only in-frame clonotypes and omits some of them. The sample shows roughly 30,000 clones, 80% to 85% of them seen only once. Sample: PBMCs, taken from a glioma patient whose treatment included an IDH1 peptide vaccine. Source of these receptors: a man aged 25-45 years with glioma. The CDR3 runs from the conserved cysteine through the conserved F or W. D genes are given only for firm matches. Clone size, where shown, is once, few, many, or a class for clones that have expanded.

TRBJ1-5,-,TRBV6-6,TRBD1,TGTGCCAGCAGCCTACAGGGGCAGCCCCAGCATTTT,CASSLQGQPQHF
TRBJ2-5,-,TRBV9,-,TGTGCCAGCAGCGTATCCTACAGCCCAGAGACCCAGTACTTC,CASSVSYSPETQYF
TRBJ1-3,few,TRBV7-2,-,TGTGCCAGCAGCTTAGCGCAGGGGAATAGAAACACCATATATTTT,CASSLAQGNRNTIYF
TRBJ2-2,-,TRBV5-1,TRBD1,TGCGCCAGCAGCTTGGCCGAGGGGGCGGACGGGGAGCTGTTTTTT,CASSLAEGADGELFF
TRBJ1-2,-,TRBV5-6,-,TGTGCCAGCAGCTTGATGAACAGAGCTAACTATGGCTACACCTTC,CASSLMNRANYGYTF
TRBJ2-6,-,TRBV10-3,TRBD1,TGTGCCATCAGTGAGACGGGGACAGGGGCGTCTGGGGCCAACGTCCTGACTTTC,CAISETGTGASGANVLTF
TRBJ1-1,-,TRBV30,-,TGTGCCTGGAGTGTAGTAGGGACAATGAACACTGAAGCTTTCTTT,CAWSVVGTMNTEAFF
TRBJ1-5,-,TRBV19,TRBD1,TGTGCCAGTAGAAGAAGGACAGGGGGCTGGCAGCCCCAGCATTTT,CASRRRTGGWQPQHF
TRBJ2-3,-,TRBV5-1,-,TGCGCCAGCAGCTTGGTTCCGGGATGGTCTGATACGCAGTATTTT,CASSLVPGWSDTQYF
TRBJ1-1,-,TRBV9,-,TGTGCCAGCAGCGTAGGTTCGGCCACTGAAGCTTTCTTT,CASSVGSATEAFF
TRBJ2-6,-,TRBV6-1,TRBD1,TGTGCCAGCAGTGACCAGACAGGGGGTCGCATCTCTGGGGCCAACGTCCTGACTTTC,CASSDQTGGRISGANVLTF
TRBJ1-1,-,TRBV30,-,TGTGCCTGTGAGAGGCTGGAAGCTTTCTTT,CACERLEAFF
TRBJ2-7,-,TRBV27,-,TGTGCCAGCAGTCTCAGGGGTGAGCAGTACTTC,CASSLRGEQYF
TRBJ2-7,-,TRBV6-1,TRBD2,TGTGCCAGCAGTTGGCAGGGAGGGTCTATCGAGCAGTACTTC,CASSWQGGSIEQYF
TRBJ2-1,-,TRBV5-4,-,TGTGCCAGCAGCGGAGGTACCAAATTTGGGGCTAGCTCCTACAATGAGCAGTTCTTC,CASSGGTKFGASSYNEQFF
TRBJ2-7,-,TRBV29-1,-,TGCAGCGTTCTAGTTACCTACGAGCAGTACTTC,CSVLVTYEQYF
TRBJ2-1,-,TRBV30,TRBD2,TGTGCCTGGAGTGTAGGCGGGAGGGCCGAAGCCAATGAGCAGTTCTTC,CAWSVGGRAEANEQFF
TRBJ2-2,-,TRBV6-1,-,TGTGCCAGCAGGAAGACTAGATCCGGGGAGCTGTTTTTT,CASRKTRSGELFF
TRBJ2-1,-,TRBV7-9,-,TGTGCCAGCAGCTTGGTAGCGGAAACTTATAACTCCTACAATGAGCAGTTCTTC,CASSLVAETYNSYNEQFF
TRBJ1-5,-,TRBV2,-,TGTGCCAGCAGCGACAGTAGCAATCAGCCCCAGCATTTT,CASSDSSNQPQHF
TRBJ1-1,-,TRBV11-2,-,TGTGCCAGCAGCTTTTCGGAAGCTTTCTTT,CASSFSEAFF
TRBJ2-1,-,TRBV11-2,TRBD1,TGTGCCAGCAGCGAAGGCCCGTTGGGGACAGGGTCCTACAATGAGCAGTTCTTC,CASSEGPLGTGSYNEQFF
TRBJ1-2,-,TRBV2,-,TGTGCCAGCACGGGGGGGCCCGGCTATGGCTACACCTTC,CASTGGPGYGYTF
TRBJ1-5,-,TRBV6-6,-,TGTGCCAGCAGTTACTCAGCAGGGGTCAATCAGCCCCAGCATTTT,CASSYSAGVNQPQHF
TRBJ1-2,-,TRBV7-2,-,TGTGCCAGCAGCTCAAACAGGGATCCAGCTAACTATGGCTACACCTTC,CASSSNRDPANYGYTF
TRBJ1-1,few,TRBV13,TRBD1,TGTGCCAGCAGAATCAGGGGGCGGGACACTGAAGCTTTCTTT,CASRIRGRDTEAFF
TRBJ2-1,-,TRBV29-1,TRBD2,TGCAGCGTTGTTTTGTGGACTAGCGGGACGGGGGGGTCCTACAATGAGCAGTTCTTC,CSVVLWTSGTGGSYNEQFF
TRBJ2-2,-,TRBV6-5,-,TGTGCCAGCAGCAGAACGAACACCGGGGAGCTGTTTTTT,CASSRTNTGELFF
TRBJ1-2,-,TRBV5-5,TRBD1,TGTGCCAGCAGCCAACAGGGGTTGGATGGCTACACCTTC,CASSQQGLDGYTF
TRBJ2-5,-,TRBV7-3,-,TGTGCCAGCAGCTTCGACCCCCAGGAGACCCAGTACTTC,CASSFDPQETQYF
TRBJ2-7,-,TRBV19,TRBD2,TGTGCCAGTCAAGAGACCTTCAGAGGTACTAGCGGGAGTGTTGTCGAGCAGTACTTC,CASQETFRGTSGSVVEQYF
TRBJ2-2,-,TRBV28,TRBD1,TGTGCCAGCAGTTTCCCAACCGGGACAGCGAACACCGGGGAGCTGTTTTTT,CASSFPTGTANTGELFF
TRBJ2-3,-,TRBV4-3,-,TGCGCCAGCAGCCCCCGTCCGGGGGGCCTCCGCACAGATACGCAGTATTTT,CASSPRPGGLRTDTQYF
TRBJ1-5,-,TRBV6-5,TRBD1,TGTGCCAGCAGTAGGGACAGTTATAGCAATCAGCCCCAGCATTTT,CASSRDSYSNQPQHF
TRBJ2-2,-,TRBV25-1,-,TGTGCCAGCGCGCCGAACACCGGGGAGCTGTTTTTT,CASAPNTGELFF
TRBJ2-7,once,TRBV12-5,TRBD1,TGTGCTAGTGGCACTCCGGGACAGGGTCTCTACGAGCAGTACTTC,CASGTPGQGLYEQYF
TRBJ2-4,-,TRBV30,TRBD2,TGTGCCTGGAATAAAAGCGGGAGAGCCAAAAACATTCAGTACTTC,CAWNKSGRAKNIQYF
TRBJ2-7,-,TRBV11-2,TRBD1,TGTGCCAGCAGCTTAGAAGACAGGGATAGCGACGAGCAGTACTTC,CASSLEDRDSDEQYF
TRBJ1-5,-,TRBV30,-,TGTGCCTGGAGTGTTCTCCCCAATCAGCCCCAGCATTTT,CAWSVLPNQPQHF
TRBJ2-1,-,TRBV6-5,-,TGTGCCAGCAGTTACTCTAGGGTTGGAGGCAATGAGCAGTTCTTC,CASSYSRVGGNEQFF
TRBJ2-1,-,TRBV10-1,TRBD1,TGCGCCAGCAGTGCCCCGGGACAGGGGAACAACAATGAGCAGTTCTTC,CASSAPGQGNNNEQFF
TRBJ1-2,-,TRBV5-6,-,TGTGCCAGCAGCTTTAGAGAACCCGGGTCCAACTATGGCTACACCTTC,CASSFREPGSNYGYTF
TRBJ1-5,-,TRBV5-6,-,TGTGCCAGCAGCTTGGGCAATCAGCCCCAGCATTTT,CASSLGNQPQHF
TRBJ2-7,once,TRBV5-1,TRBD1,TGCGCCAGCAGCTTGCGCGTGACAGGGGGCTCCGACGAGCAGTACTTC,CASSLRVTGGSDEQYF
TRBJ2-7,-,TRBV29-1,-,TGCAGCGTTGTCAGAGGAGCCTACGAGCAGTACTTC,CSVVRGAYEQYF
TRBJ2-7,-,TRBV7-7,-,TGTGCCAGCAGCCTCGACAGATTCGACGAGCAGTACTTC,CASSLDRFDEQYF
TRBJ1-2,-,TRBV10-2,-,TGCGCCAGCAGTGAGCTTCTAAGGGACTATGGCTACACCTTC,CASSELLRDYGYTF
TRBJ2-7,-,TRBV18,TRBD1,TGTGCCAGCTCACCATTCCCGGGACAGAGCTCCTACGAGCAGTACTTC,CASSPFPGQSSYEQYF
TRBJ1-2,-,TRBV21-1,-,TGTGCCAGCAGCAGCCAGCCCTATGGCTACACCTTC,CASSSQPYGYTF
TRBJ1-5,few,TRBV6-5,TRBD1,TGTGCCAGCACAAGACAGGGAAGAGAATTCCAGCCCCAGCATTTT,CASTRQGREFQPQHF
TRBJ2-7,-,TRBV30,-,TGTGCCTGGAGTGTAGGGGGGCACGGCACCTACGAGCAGTACTTC,CAWSVGGHGTYEQYF
TRBJ2-5,few,TRBV5-1,-,TGCGCCAGCATCAACCGGGACAACCAAGAGACCCAGTACTTC,CASINRDNQETQYF
TRBJ2-2,-,TRBV13,-,TGTGCCAGCAGCTTCGATGCCAGGGAGCCCGGGGAGCTGTTTTTT,CASSFDAREPGELFF